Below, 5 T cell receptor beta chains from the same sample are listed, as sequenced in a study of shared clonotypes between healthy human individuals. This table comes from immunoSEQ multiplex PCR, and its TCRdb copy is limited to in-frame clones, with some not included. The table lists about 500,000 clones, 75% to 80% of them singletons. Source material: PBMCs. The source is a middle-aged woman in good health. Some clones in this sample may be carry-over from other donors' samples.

CDR3 DNA: TGTGCCAGCAGTCTAGCGGGCGGGTCAGATACGCAGTATTTT. Protein: CASSLAGGSDTQYF. The chain is built from TRBV6-4 and TRBJ2-3; TRBD2 matches at 8 bases. V shed 5 bases, J shed 4 bases, and the junction held 5 bases outside the gene matches. The CDR3 totals 14 residues. The germline V gene encodes CDR1 MRHNA and CDR2 SNTAGT.

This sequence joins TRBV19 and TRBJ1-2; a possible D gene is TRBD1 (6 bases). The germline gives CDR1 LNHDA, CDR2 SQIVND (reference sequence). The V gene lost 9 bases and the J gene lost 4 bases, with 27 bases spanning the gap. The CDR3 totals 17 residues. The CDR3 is CASPPTGLDGRSYGYTF. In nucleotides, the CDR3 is TGTGCCAGCCCCCCCACAGGGTTGGACGGCCGTAGCTATGGCTACACCTTC.

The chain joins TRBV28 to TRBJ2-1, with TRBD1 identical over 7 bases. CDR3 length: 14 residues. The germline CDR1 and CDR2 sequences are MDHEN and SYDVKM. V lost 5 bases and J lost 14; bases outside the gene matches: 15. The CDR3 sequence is CASSPGQEKTTKFF. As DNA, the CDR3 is TGTGCCAGCAGTCCAGGACAGGAAAAAACCACTAAGTTCTTC.

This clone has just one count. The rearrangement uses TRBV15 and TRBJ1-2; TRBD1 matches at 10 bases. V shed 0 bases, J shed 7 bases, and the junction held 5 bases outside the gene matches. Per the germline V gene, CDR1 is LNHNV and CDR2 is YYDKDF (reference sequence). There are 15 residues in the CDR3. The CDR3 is CATSRDVGTGVGYTF. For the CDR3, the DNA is TGTGCCACCAGCAGAGATGTTGGGACAGGGGTTGGCTACACCTTC.

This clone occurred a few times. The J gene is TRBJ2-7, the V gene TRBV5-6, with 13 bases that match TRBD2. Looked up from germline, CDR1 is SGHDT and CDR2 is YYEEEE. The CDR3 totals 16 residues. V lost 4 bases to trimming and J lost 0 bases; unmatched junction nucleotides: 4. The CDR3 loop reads CASSRTSGRISYEQYF. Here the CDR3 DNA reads TGTGCCAGCAGCCGGACTAGCGGGAGAATCTCCTACGAGCAGTACTTC.